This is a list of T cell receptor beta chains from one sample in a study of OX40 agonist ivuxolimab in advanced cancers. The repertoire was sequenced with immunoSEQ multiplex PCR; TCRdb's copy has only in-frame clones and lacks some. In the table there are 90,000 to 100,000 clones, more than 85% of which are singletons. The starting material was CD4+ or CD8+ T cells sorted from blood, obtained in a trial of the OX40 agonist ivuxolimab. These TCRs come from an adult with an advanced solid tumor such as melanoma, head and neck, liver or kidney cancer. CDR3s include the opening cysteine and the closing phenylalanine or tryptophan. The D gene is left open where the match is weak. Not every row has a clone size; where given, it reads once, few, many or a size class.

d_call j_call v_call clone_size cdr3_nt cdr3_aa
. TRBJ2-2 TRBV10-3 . TGTGCCATCAGTGAGGCACTTAACGGGGAGCTGTTTTTT CAISEALNGELFF
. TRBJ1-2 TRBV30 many TGTGCCTGGAGTGTAATAGGACAGACGAACTATGGCTACACCTTC CAWSVIGQTNYGYTF
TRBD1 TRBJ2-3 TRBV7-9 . TGTGCCAGCAGCTTAAGGGCAGGGGGCCCGACAGATACGCAGTATTTT CASSLRAGGPTDTQYF
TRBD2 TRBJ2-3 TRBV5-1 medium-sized TGCGCCAGCAGCTTGGGCCTAGCGGGAAACACAGATACGCAGTATTTT CASSLGLAGNTDTQYF
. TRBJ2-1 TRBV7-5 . TGTGCCAGAACCGACACCTACAAGCGGGCCAACAATGACGGGCAGTTCTTC CARTDTYKRANNDGQFF
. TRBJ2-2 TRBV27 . TGTGCCAGCACGGACAGAAACACCGGGGAGCTGTTTTTT CASTDRNTGELFF
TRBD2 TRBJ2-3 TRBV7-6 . TGTGCCAGCAGCCCGGGACTAGCGGGAGGGCCCATGGATACGCAGTATTTT CASSPGLAGGPMDTQYF
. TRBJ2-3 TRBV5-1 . TGCGCCAGCAGCTTGGCCACAGACGGGAACGCAGATACGCAGTATTTT CASSLATDGNADTQYF
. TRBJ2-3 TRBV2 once TGTGCCAGCAGCCCCCTGGTTGGCACAGATACGCAGTATTTT CASSPLVGTDTQYF
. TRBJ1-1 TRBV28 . TGTGCCAGCAGTTTTCCCTCTATGGGGACTGAAGCTTTCTTT CASSFPSMGTEAFF
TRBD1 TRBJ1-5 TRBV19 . TGTGCCAGTAGTTTCACAGGGGGCAATCAGCCCCAGCATTTT CASSFTGGNQPQHF
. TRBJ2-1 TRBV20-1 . TGCAGTGCTAGTAACTATGAGCAGTTCTTC CSASNYEQFF
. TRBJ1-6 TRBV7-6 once TGTGCCAGCAGCTTAAGGGAGAGAAATTCACCCCTCCACTTT CASSLRERNSPLHF
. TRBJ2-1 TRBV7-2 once TGTGCCAGCAGCTTCGCAGAGACCTCCTACAATGAGCAGTTCTTC CASSFAETSYNEQFF
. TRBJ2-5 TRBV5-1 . TGCGCCAGCAGCTTGGCGGCAAGCCTCCAAGAGACCCAGTACTTC CASSLAASLQETQYF
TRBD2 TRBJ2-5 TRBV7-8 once TGTGCCAGCAGCTTTGGGCAGGGAGGGGAGACCCAGTACTTC CASSFGQGGETQYF
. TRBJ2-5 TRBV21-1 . TGTGCCAGCAGAAGGGGTCTTAGGACTAGTCAAGAGACCCAGTACTTC CASRRGLRTSQETQYF
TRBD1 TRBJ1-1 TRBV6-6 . TGTGCCAGCACTTTCGACAGGGGGAACACTGAAGCTTTCTTT CASTFDRGNTEAFF
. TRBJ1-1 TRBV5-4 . TGTGCCAGCAGCATAGACCGTAACACTGAAGCTTTCTTT CASSIDRNTEAFF
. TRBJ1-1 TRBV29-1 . TGCAGCGTTGTGGCTATCGGGGGGACTGAAGCTTTCTTT CSVVAIGGTEAFF
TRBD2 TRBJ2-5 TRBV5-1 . TGCGCCAGCAGCCCAGGACTAGCGACGGAGACCCAGTACTTC CASSPGLATETQYF
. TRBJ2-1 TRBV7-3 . TGTGCCAGCAGTCTTAGCACAAACAATGAGCAGTTCTTC CASSLSTNNEQFF
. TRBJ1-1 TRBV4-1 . TGCGCCAGCAGCCAAGATGGTAGGACTAAGGCTGAAGCTTTCTTT CASSQDGRTKAEAFF
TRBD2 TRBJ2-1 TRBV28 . TGTGCCAGCAGCGCCCTCGGGCTAGCGGGAGAAAATGAGCAGTTCTTC CASSALGLAGENEQFF
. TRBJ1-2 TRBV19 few TGTGCCAGTAGCCCAACGGGTAACTATGGCTACACCTTC CASSPTGNYGYTF
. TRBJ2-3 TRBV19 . TGTGCCAGTAGTATAGCTACCACGGATACGCAGTATTTT CASSIATTDTQYF
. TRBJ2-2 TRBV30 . TGTGCCTGGGGCCAGGGTGCCGGGGAGCTGTTTTTT CAWGQGAGELFF
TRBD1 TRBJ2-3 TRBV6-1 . TGTGCCAGCAGTGAAAGGGGACAGGGTATAACGAGCACAGATACGCAGTATTTT CASSERGQGITSTDTQYF
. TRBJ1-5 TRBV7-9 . TGTGCCAGCAGCTTCGACAGCCACCGGGATGGGCCCCAGCATTTT CASSFDSHRDGPQHF
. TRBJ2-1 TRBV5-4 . TGTGCCAGCAGCCGGAGACTAGGGTCGGGCTACAATGAGCAGTTCTTC CASSRRLGSGYNEQFF
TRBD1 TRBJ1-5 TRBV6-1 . TGTGCCAGCAGGGACAGGGGATGGAATCAGCCCCAGCATTTT CASRDRGWNQPQHF
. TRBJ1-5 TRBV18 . TGTGCCAGCTCACCTCGCCGTAGCAATCAGCCCCAGCATTTT CASSPRRSNQPQHF
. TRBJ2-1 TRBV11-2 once TGTGCCAGCAGCCCCCGGGACTCCGGGACTGAGCAGTTCTTC CASSPRDSGTEQFF
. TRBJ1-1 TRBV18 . TGTGCCAGCTCACCACCGTCCGGAAGGGTCGAAGCTTTCTTT CASSPPSGRVEAFF
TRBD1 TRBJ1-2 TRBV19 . TGTGCCAGCAGGGGGCAGGCGGATGGCTACACCTTC CASRGQADGYTF
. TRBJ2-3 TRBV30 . TGTGCCTGGAGTGATGGGCTAGCTCCGACAGATACGCAGTATTTT CAWSDGLAPTDTQYF
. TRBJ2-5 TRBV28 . TGTGCCCGAGGGAGTCCCCAGTACTTC CARGSPQYF
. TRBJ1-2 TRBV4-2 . TGTGCCAGCAGCCAAGATGTGGATGGTGGCTATGGCTACACCTTC CASSQDVDGGYGYTF
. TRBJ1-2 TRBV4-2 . TGTGCCAGCAGCCAAGAATCCAGGGGCCGGGATGGCTACACCTTC CASSQESRGRDGYTF
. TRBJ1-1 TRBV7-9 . TGTGCCAGCAGCGAGGGCCTAAACACTGAAGCTTTCTTT CASSEGLNTEAFF
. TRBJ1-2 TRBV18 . TGTGCCAGCTCTACGGGGCCCTTTAACTATGGCTACACCTTC CASSTGPFNYGYTF
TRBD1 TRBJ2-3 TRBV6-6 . TGTGCCACGGGACAGGGATGGACAGATACGCAGTATTTT CATGQGWTDTQYF
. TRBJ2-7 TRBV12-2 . TGTGCAAGTCGCACTCCAACGGGGGGCGAGCAGTACTTC CASRTPTGGEQYF
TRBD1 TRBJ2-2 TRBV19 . TGTGCCAGTAGTACAGGACAGGGATCGAACACCGGGGAGCTGTTTTTT CASSTGQGSNTGELFF
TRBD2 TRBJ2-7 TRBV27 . TGTGCCAGCAGTTCCTCCGGGACTAGCCCCTACGAGCAGTACTTC CASSSSGTSPYEQYF
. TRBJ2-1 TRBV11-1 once TGTGCCAGCAGCTTGGGTAGGGAGTTCAATGAGCAGTTCTTC CASSLGREFNEQFF
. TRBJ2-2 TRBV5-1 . TGCGCCAGCAGGAAGCAGGGTGGAACCGGGGAGCTGTTTTTT CASRKQGGTGELFF
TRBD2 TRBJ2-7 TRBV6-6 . TGTGCCAGCAGTTACAGGGGCCAGCGGGAGGGGTACGAGCAGTACTTC CASSYRGQREGYEQYF
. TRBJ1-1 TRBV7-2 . TGTGCCAGCAGCTTGACCTCAGGGTTTGAAGCTTTCTTT CASSLTSGFEAFF
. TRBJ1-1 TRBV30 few TGTGCCTGGAGTGGGATAGGGGAGGCGGAAGCTTTCTTT CAWSGIGEAEAFF
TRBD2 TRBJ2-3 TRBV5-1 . TGCGCCAGCAGCCTGGGGGGGAGGACTAGCACAGATACGCAGTATTTT CASSLGGRTSTDTQYF
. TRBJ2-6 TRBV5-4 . TGTGCCAGCAGACAGGGTACAGGGAACGCTGGGGCCAACGTCCTGACTTTC CASRQGTGNAGANVLTF
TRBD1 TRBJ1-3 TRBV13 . TGTGCCAGCAGCCTTGGGACAGATGGAAACACCATATATTTT CASSLGTDGNTIYF
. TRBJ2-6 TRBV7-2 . TGTGCCAGCGTCCTCTTAGGGGCCAACGTCCTGACTTTC CASVLLGANVLTF
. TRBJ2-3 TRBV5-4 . TGTGCCAGCAGCTTGGCCTATGTGGGGGTGGGGTTCACAGATACGCAGTATTTT CASSLAYVGVGFTDTQYF